This TCR beta chain was obtained from a study of blood T cell repertoires in COVID-19. Overall study: Acute and convalescent COVID-19 specimens originated in the United States, Italy and Spain.

In the original analysis: Nucleated cell counts were estimated from reference gene primer amplification. Sequenced by immunoSEQ multiplex PCR; TCRdb stores in-frame clones only, minus some. V and J calls plus clone size are reproduced from that table; the DNA served to infer D and trimming. The sample carries around 200,000 clones, 70% to 90% recorded once. V was pared by 3 bases and J by 3 bases, with 12 bases between. CDR3 size: 15 residues. In germline, CDR1 is ENHRY, CDR2 SYGVKD. The sequenced sample consisted of peripheral blood. This TCR was sampled from a woman aged 80 or older with acute or convalescent COVID-19. The gene calls are TRBV10-3 and TRBJ2-1; perhaps TRBD2 as D (7 bases). CDR3 in amino acids: CAISERGAGYNEQFF. CDR3 DNA: TGTGCCATCAGTGAACGGGGGGCCGGCTACAATGAGCAGTTCTTC.